This TCR beta chain was profiled in a study of blood T cell repertoires in COVID-19. Per the study methods: Estimated nucleated cell counts came from reference gene primer amplification. TCRdb's table, derived via immunoSEQ multiplex PCR, lists solely in-frame clones and lacks some. V, J and clone size were drawn from that table, and D and trimming were deduced from the DNA. Found here are roughly 160,000 clones, around 87% of them singletons; the top ten hold less than 0.7%. V lost 2 bases, J lost 2 bases, and 3 bases lay in between. This CDR3 contains 11 residues. Germline V gene data show CDR1 as GTSNPN and CDR2 as SVGIG (reference sequence). Patients at the Seattle site were enrolled during active infection and followed longitudinally.

This receptor was obtained from a man aged 55 to 69 with COVID-19, enrolled during active disease. The sample taken for sequencing was peripheral blood. The V gene is TRBV30, the J gene TRBJ2-5, with D unclear. The CDR3 protein is CAWSRQETQYF. CDR3 bases: TGTGCCTGGAGTCGGCAAGAGACCCAGTACTTC.